These 27 T cell receptor beta chains were all obtained from the same sample, sequenced in a study of cytomegalovirus exposure and HLA in healthy donors. A multiplex PCR was run with 60 Vbeta primers and 13 Jbeta primers. Libraries were prepared by immunoSEQ multiplex PCR; TCRdb keeps only in-frame clonotypes and omits some of them. The table records about 160,000 clones, around 84% of them present only once. The sample taken for sequencing was PBMCs. All receptors derive from a male donor in good health and CMV-seropositive.

J is TRBJ2-2 and V is TRBV5-1; possible D gene TRBD1, 5 bases. V shed 1 base and J shed 0 bases, with 10 bases lying between them. This CDR3 comprises 16 residues. Looked up from germline, CDR1 is SGHRS and CDR2 is YFSETQ. For the CDR3, the DNA is TGCGCCAGCAGCTTGTCAGGACACTCGAACACCGGGGAGCTGTTTTTT. Translation gives CASSLSGHSNTGELFF.

V and J are TRBV2 and TRBJ2-7; tentatively, D is TRBD1 (5 bases). CDR1 SNHLY and CDR2 FYNNEI come from the germline V gene. The CDR3 is made up of 15 amino acids. Trimming left V 7 bases short and J 0 bases short, with 16 bases between. The CDR3 here is CASNGHPRSSYEQYF. The CDR3 DNA follows: TGTGCCAGCAATGGACATCCGCGCTCCTCCTACGAGCAGTACTTC.

The CDR3 bases are TGTGCCACCTGGCAGCCGGGTTGGCAGGAGACCCAGTACTTC. Amino acids: CATWQPGWQETQYF. This chain joins TRBV15 and TRBJ2-5; D remains unclear. Germline values: CDR1 LNHNV, CDR2 YYDKDF (reference sequence). The CDR3 has 14 amino acids. The V gene lost 8 bases and the J gene lost 5 bases, with 18 bases spanning the gap.

This chain joins TRBV27 and TRBJ2-1; 8 bases map to TRBD2. The germline V gene encodes CDR1 MNHEY and CDR2 SMNVEV (reference sequence). CDR3 length: 13 residues. Trimming removed 3 bases from V and 5 bases from J; junction bases left unmatched: 0. The DNA of the CDR3 is TGTGCCAGCAGTTTGGGACTAGACAATGAGCAGTTCTTC. It translates to CASSLGLDNEQFF.

The rearrangement uses TRBV9 and TRBJ2-2, with D maybe TRBD2 (6 bases). With 3 bases removed from V and 4 bases from J, the gap between germline ends came to 13 bases. The CDR3 runs to 15 residues. Germline CDR1 reads SGDLS; CDR2 reads YYNGEE. The CDR3 region is CASSEAGLPTGELFF. The CDR3, as DNA: TGTGCCAGCAGCGAGGCGGGACTCCCCACCGGGGAGCTGTTTTTT.

V usage is TRBV10-3 and J usage is TRBJ2-7; weak D call: TRBD2 (6 bases). Germline values: CDR1 ENHRY, CDR2 SYGVKD. Trimming pared 11 bases from V and 3 bases from J, leaving 17 bases between. The CDR3 covers 13 residues. CDR3 DNA sequence: TGTGCCGTAAAAGGGCGGGGCCACTACGAGCAGTACTTC. Residues: CAVKGRGHYEQYF.

This clone was detected only once. The chain recombines TRBV30 with TRBJ1-5; a possible D gene is TRBD1 (6 bases). In germline, CDR1 is GTSNPN, CDR2 SVGIG (reference sequence). V lost 0 bases to trimming and J lost 2 bases, with 11 bases between them. CDR3 length: 15 amino acids. The CDR3 region is CAWSVRGGGNQPQHF. The CDR3 DNA follows: TGTGCCTGGAGTGTACGAGGGGGAGGCAATCAGCCCCAGCATTTT.

The CDR3 sequence is CASSQIPGQVLNEKLFF. CDR3 in DNA: TGCGCCAGCAGCCAAATACCGGGACAGGTCCTAAATGAAAAACTGTTTTTT. The chain combines TRBV4-1 with TRBJ1-4; 8 bases line up with TRBD1. V shed 2 bases and J 5 bases; nucleotides not matched to a gene: 10. The germline CDR1 and CDR2 sequences are MGHRA and YSYEKL. The CDR3 covers 17 residues.

The V and J genes are TRBV4-3 and TRBJ2-3; D might be TRBD2 (6 bases). This CDR3 is built from 14 residues. Looked up from germline, CDR1 is LGHNA and CDR2 is YSLEER. V was pared by 1 base and J by 4 bases, with 9 bases between. CDR3 residues: CASSQGLEADTQYF. The CDR3 region has the DNA TGCGCCAGCAGCCAAGGACTAGAGGCAGATACGCAGTATTTT.

The chain couples TRBV19 to TRBJ2-5; the match to TRBD2 covers 14 bases. Unmatched junction bases numbered 10, after V lost 6 bases and J lost 4 bases. This CDR3 spans 17 amino acids. Looked up from germline, CDR1 is LNHDA and CDR2 is SQIVND (reference sequence). CDR3 sequence (DNA): TGTGCCAGTAGGGGACTAGCGGGGGCCCCGGGGATAGAGACCCAGTACTTC. Its protein product is CASRGLAGAPGIETQYF.

The CDR3 region is CASSSGLAGNNEQFF. The CDR3 DNA reads TGTGCCAGCAGCTCGGGACTAGCGGGGAACAATGAGCAGTTCTTC. This chain links TRBV7-2 with TRBJ2-1, with 13 bases fitting TRBD2. V shed 4 bases, J shed 5 bases, and the junction held 2 bases outside the gene matches. Germline V gene data show CDR1 as SGHTA and CDR2 as FQGNSA. The CDR3 runs to 15 residues.

The gene calls are TRBV10-1 and TRBJ1-1; a possible D gene is TRBD1 (5 bases). Germline V lookup: CDR1 WNHNN, CDR2 SYGVQD (reference sequence). V shed 11 bases and J shed 5 bases, with 18 bases lying between them. The CDR3 is 13 amino acids. CDR3: CASQWGSRTEAFF. DNA for the CDR3: TGCGCCTCCCAGTGGGGCTCCCGGACTGAAGCTTTCTTT.

The J gene is TRBJ2-7, the V gene TRBV18, with 7 bases lining up with TRBD1. The V segment lost 5 bases and the J segment 6 bases; nucleotides outside the gene matches: 10. CDR1 KGHSH and CDR2 LQKENI come from the germline V gene. CDR3 length: 14 residues. The CDR3 sequence is CASSSGQVGGEQYF. CDR3 sequence (DNA): TGTGCCAGCTCATCTGGACAGGTGGGTGGCGAGCAGTACTTC.

The chain employs TRBV27 and TRBJ2-1; 15 bases match TRBD2. Germline V CDR1 and CDR2: MNHEY, SMNVEV (reference sequence). The ends lost 4 bases at V and 10 bases at J; junction bases unmatched: 5. The CDR3 totals 15 residues. Here the CDR3 DNA reads TGTGCCAGCAGTTACCTCGGACTAGCGGGAGGGGAGCAGTTCTTC. Its translation is CASSYLGLAGGEQFF.

The chain employs TRBV9 and TRBJ1-3; D may be TRBD1 (6 bases). The CDR3 runs to 16 residues. Germline V gene lookup returns CDR1 SGDLS and CDR2 YYNGEE. V was trimmed by 1 base and J by 4 bases, leaving 15 bases between them. CDR3 coding DNA: TGTGCCAGCAGCGTACGCGGGGGGGCAGAAGGAAACACCATATATTTT. The encoded protein is CASSVRGGAEGNTIYF.

This clone was counted a single time. The chain employs TRBV7-9 and TRBJ1-2, with D unclear. Germline CDR1 SEHNR, CDR2 FQNEAQ (reference sequence). With 7 bases removed from V and 4 bases from J, the gap between germline ends came to 13 bases. CDR3 length: 13 residues. CDR3 sequence reads: CASTPRHVYGYTF. DNA of the CDR3: TGTGCCAGCACCCCCCGACACGTCTATGGCTACACCTTC.

V and J are TRBV5-1 and TRBJ2-7; D perhaps matches TRBD2 (6 bases). The V and J ends lost 0 bases and 0 bases respectively, with 10 bases between them. The CDR3 is 15 residues long. CDR1 and CDR2 (germline): SGHRS, YFSETQ. Here the CDR3 DNA reads TGCGCCAGCAGCTTGGTTCCGGGGGACTCCTACGAGCAGTACTTC. Residues: CASSLVPGDSYEQYF.

This chain connects TRBV30 to TRBJ1-6; no definite D call. Germline V gene lookup returns CDR1 GTSNPN and CDR2 SVGIG (reference sequence). The CDR3 spans 14 residues. V was shortened by 4 bases and J by 0 bases, with 7 bases between the two germline ends. The CDR3 here is CAWTESSYNSPLHF. The CDR3 nucleotides read TGTGCCTGGACGGAGAGCTCCTATAATTCACCCCTCCACTTT.

This clone has only a few counts. This sequence joins TRBV27 and TRBJ1-1; D possibly corresponds to TRBD1 (6 bases). Germline V gives CDR1 MNHEY, CDR2 SMNVEV (reference sequence). The CDR3 is 13 amino acids. V gave up 7 bases and J gave up 10 bases, with 19 bases separating them. The chain's CDR3 is CASTALTGRGAFF. The DNA for the CDR3 is TGTGCCAGCACCGCCTTGACAGGCCGCGGAGCTTTCTTT.

The V call is TRBV18, the J call TRBJ1-2, with D unclear. CDR1 and CDR2 (germline): KGHSH, LQKENI. Trimming took off 3 bases at V and 3 bases at J, with 11 bases between the two ends. The CDR3 consists of 14 residues. The CDR3 DNA reads TGTGCCAGCTCACCTTTGACACCAGACTATGGCTACACCTTC. Its translation: CASSPLTPDYGYTF.

This clone has just one count. Here the CDR3 reads CASSIGVYEQYF. The CDR3 nucleotides read TGTGCCAGCAGCATCGGGGTCTACGAGCAGTACTTC. The chain links TRBV7-9 to TRBJ2-7; maybe TRBD2 (5 bases). Trimming took off 5 bases at V and 3 bases at J, with 8 bases between the two ends. The CDR3 contains 12 residues. Germline CDR1 SEHNR, CDR2 FQNEAQ (reference sequence).

The chain carries TRBV7-2 and TRBJ1-5; no definite D call. The CDR3 is 12 residues long. The germline gives CDR1 SGHTA, CDR2 FQGNSA. V was pared by 5 bases and J by 4 bases, with 6 bases between. The CDR3 DNA follows: TGTGCCAGCAGCCCGTCGAATCAGCCCCAGCATTTT. Its translation: CASSPSNQPQHF.

The V gene is TRBV5-4, the J gene TRBJ2-5, with a tentative D call TRBD2 (6 bases). CDR3 length equals 16 residues. The germline gives CDR1 SGHNT, CDR2 YYREEE (reference sequence). Trimming took 0 bases from V and 3 from J, leaving 15 bases between them. The chain's CDR3 is CASSLAPDYREETQYF. The CDR3 DNA reads TGTGCCAGCAGCTTGGCACCGGACTATCGGGAAGAGACCCAGTACTTC. The full variable domain, its missing parts supplied by reference TRBV5-4 and TRBJ2-5, is ETGVTQSPTHLIKTRGQQVTLRCSSQSGHNTVSWYQQALGQGPQFIFQYYREEENGRGNFPPRFSGLQFPNYSSELNVNALELDDSALYLCASSLAPDYREETQYFGPGTRLLVL.

The rearrangement joins TRBV5-6 to TRBJ2-1, with D possibly matching TRBD1 (5 bases). Trimming removed 5 bases from V and 4 bases from J, with 10 bases in between. Germline V gene data show CDR1 as SGHDT and CDR2 as YYEEEE. This CDR3 has 13 amino acids. For the CDR3, the DNA is TGTGCCAGCAGGTTCCGACAGTACAATGAGCAGTTCTTC. Encoded protein: CASRFRQYNEQFF.

There are a few counts of this clone. The J gene is TRBJ1-4, the V gene TRBV9; D not resolved. The CDR3 extends over 15 amino acids. V was clipped by 3 bases and J by 7 bases, with 16 bases between them. From germline, CDR1 is SGDLS and CDR2 YYNGEE. CDR3 region: CASSENRGSGEKLFF. The CDR3 DNA reads as TGTGCCAGCAGCGAAAATCGGGGATCCGGTGAAAAACTGTTTTTT.

The genes are TRBV30 and TRBJ2-7; 7 bases match TRBD1. The CDR3 contains 15 residues. The germline V gene has CDR1 GTSNPN and CDR2 SVGIG (reference sequence). V shed 0 bases and J 4 bases; nucleotides not matched to a gene: 9. CDR3 amino acids: CAWSVPRGLAYEQYF. The CDR3 region has the DNA TGTGCCTGGAGTGTCCCCAGGGGGTTAGCGTACGAGCAGTACTTC.

V is TRBV9 and J is TRBJ1-4, with a tentative D call TRBD1 (5 bases). This CDR3 spans 13 amino acids. Germline-derived CDR1 and CDR2 are SGDLS and YYNGEE. Trimming pared 3 bases from V and 6 bases from J, leaving 9 bases between. This CDR3 is CASSEGLYEKLFF. Written as DNA, the CDR3 is TGTGCCAGCAGCGAGGGACTGTATGAAAAACTGTTTTTT.